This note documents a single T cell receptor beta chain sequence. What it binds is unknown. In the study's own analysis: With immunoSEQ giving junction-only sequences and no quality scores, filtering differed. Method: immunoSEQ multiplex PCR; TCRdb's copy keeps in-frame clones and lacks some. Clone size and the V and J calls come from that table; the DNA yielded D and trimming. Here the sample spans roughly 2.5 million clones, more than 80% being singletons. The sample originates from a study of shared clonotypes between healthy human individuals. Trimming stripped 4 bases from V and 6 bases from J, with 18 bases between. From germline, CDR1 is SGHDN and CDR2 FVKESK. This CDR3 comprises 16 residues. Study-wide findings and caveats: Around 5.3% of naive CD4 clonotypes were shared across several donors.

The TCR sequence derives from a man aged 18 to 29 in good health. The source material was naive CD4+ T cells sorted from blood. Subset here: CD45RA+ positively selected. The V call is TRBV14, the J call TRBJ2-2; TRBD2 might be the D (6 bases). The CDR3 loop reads CASSLLAVGGAGELFF. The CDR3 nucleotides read TGTGCCAGCAGCCTCTTAGCGGTAGGAGGTGCCGGGGAGCTGTTTTTT. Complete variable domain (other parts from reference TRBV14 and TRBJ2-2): EAGVTQFPSHSVIEKGQTVTLRCDPISGHDNLYWYRRVMGKEIKFLLHFVKESKQDESGMPNNRFLAERTGGTYSTLKVQPAELEDSGVYFCASSLLAVGGAGELFFGEGSRLTVL.